One and the same sample provided the 9 T cell receptor beta chains below, sequenced in a study of CD8 T cells in ankylosing spondylitis. TCRdb re-called the 5' RACE reads through MiXCR, storing one row per CDR3 protein. The table includes some 54,000 distinct CDR3 sequences, 7.4% detected once. The sample consisted of blood, either unsorted or a sorted T cell fraction (not recorded which). The receptors here all came from a female donor with ankylosing spondylitis or in good health (not recorded which).

The V call is TRBV11-2, the J call TRBJ1-2; D perhaps matches TRBD1 (5 bases). Trimming took off 0 bases at V and 3 bases at J, with 14 bases between the two ends. The CDR3 is 16 residues long. From germline, CDR1 is SGHAT and CDR2 FQNNGV. CDR3 nucleotide sequence: TGTGCCAGCAGCTTAGATCCTCGACAGATCCACTATGGCTACACCTTC. Its translation is CASSLDPRQIHYGYTF.

The V gene is TRBV7-2, the J gene TRBJ2-5; TRBD2 might be the D (6 bases). The germline V gene encodes CDR1 SGHTA and CDR2 FQGNSA. Trimming stripped 1 base from V and 7 bases from J, with 10 bases between. The CDR3 is made up of 13 amino acids. The CDR3 DNA follows: TGTGCCAGCAGCTTAGAACTAGCAGGGACCCAGTACTTC. It encodes CASSLELAGTQYF.

With respect to this clonotype: This clone may be a read error of a much larger clone one base away. V is TRBV5-1 and J is TRBJ2-2; D possibly uses TRBD1 or TRBD2 (5 bases each). This CDR3 comprises 15 residues. V was trimmed by 6 bases and J by 9 bases, leaving 21 bases between them. Germline loops: CDR1 SGHRS, CDR2 YFSETQ. The DNA of the CDR3 is TGCGCCAGCATGGAGGCTCAGGGACGGCACCGGGAGCTGTTTTTT. This gives the protein CASMEAQGRHRELFF.

CDR3 region: CASSPPGLAQDTQYF. The CDR3 coding sequence is TGTGCCAGCTCACCACCGGGACTAGCCCAAGATACGCAGTATTTT. V gene TRBV18 combines with J gene TRBJ2-3; the match to TRBD2 covers 9 bases. V dropped 0 bases and J dropped 5; count of bases not matched to a gene: 3. This CDR3 has 15 amino acids. CDR1 and CDR2 (germline): KGHSH, LQKENI.

Many counts were recorded for this clonotype. The chain has TRBV10-2 and TRBJ2-3; 12 nucleotides agree with TRBD2. V trimming: 6 bases; J trimming: 7 bases; junction bases outside the gene matches: 8. From germline, CDR1 is WSHSY and CDR2 SAAADI. CDR3 length: 15 residues. CDR3 nucleotides: TGCGCCAGCAGATCCACTAGCGGGAGGCTAAATACGCAGTATTTT. This codes for CASRSTSGRLNTQYF.

This chain links TRBV7-2 with TRBJ1-5; D unclear. Trimming stripped 1 base from V and 0 bases from J, with 10 bases between. Germline V CDR1 and CDR2: SGHTA, FQGNSA. The CDR3 is made up of 16 amino acids. The CDR3 protein is CASSLEIQRSNQPQHF. The CDR3 nucleotides read TGTGCCAGCAGCTTAGAGATCCAACGTAGCAATCAGCCCCAGCATTTT.

The rearrangement uses TRBV5-1 and TRBJ1-2; 7 bases map to TRBD1. V lost 0 bases, J lost 0 bases, and 2 bases stayed unmatched. Germline values: CDR1 SGHRS, CDR2 YFSETQ. This CDR3 contains 15 residues. CDR3 protein: CASSLEGGANYGYTF. In DNA form, the CDR3 reads TGCGCCAGCAGCTTGGAAGGGGGCGCTAACTATGGCTACACCTTC.

This clonotype was picked up many times. The DNA for the CDR3 is TGTGCCAGCAGCTTAGGTGTCAGCTACGAGCAGTACGTC. It encodes CASSLGVSYEQYV. This chain links TRBV11-2 with TRBJ2-7; D call uncertain. V lost 1 base, J lost 3 bases, and 7 bases lay in between. The CDR3 covers 13 residues. Germline V gene data show CDR1 as SGHAT and CDR2 as FQNNGV.

At least ten counts were recorded for this clonotype. This chain joins TRBV20-1 and TRBJ2-5, with D perhaps TRBD2 (6 bases). Trimming left V 3 bases short and J 3 bases short, with 8 bases between. Germline V gives CDR1 DFQATT, CDR2 SNEGSKA (reference sequence). The length of the CDR3 is 12 residues. The CDR3 DNA reads TGCAGTGCTAGTGGAGGGGAAGAGACCCAGTACTTC. It translates to CSASGGEETQYF.